Given below is one T cell receptor (beta chain) in context. Its matching antigen is unknown. Every patient had relapsed following autologous stem cell transplantation, and cohorts differed in brentuximab vedotin exposure. This entry is derived from a study of PD-1 blockade in classical Hodgkin lymphoma. General observations from the study: The baseline diversity of complete responders showed similarity to that of newly diagnosed patients.

Here immunoSEQ multiplex PCR was the method, and the copy in TCRdb shows in-frame clones only, minus some. The sample yields 66,000 or so clones, about 64% seen once. The sequence derives from a human donor with classical Hodgkin lymphoma. Sequenced material: peripheral blood mononuclear cells (PBMCs), taken before the second cycle of nivolumab.

This CDR3 is CASSKTDSKLEKLFF. The CDR3 DNA sequence: TGTGCCAGCAGCAAAACGGACAGCAAGTTGGAAAAACTGTTTTTT. The genes are TRBV7-9 and TRBJ1-4; a weak D match, TRBD1 (6 bases). Per germline, CDR1 SEHNR and CDR2 FQNEAQ (reference sequence). V was clipped by 5 bases and J by 8 bases, with 18 bases between them. CDR3 length: 15 residues.